The source of this TCR beta chain is a study of blood T cells in healthy people across ages. Trimming stripped 2 bases from V and 8 bases from J, with 15 bases between. CDR3 length: 15 residues. The use of a sample-barcoded 5' primer and a J-beta primer mix characterized a second PCR of 7 to 11 cycles. Via MiXCR, TCRdb re-called the 5' RACE reads, giving one row per CDR3 protein. The sample shows about 720,000 distinct CDR3 sequences, about 20% of them seen only once. The table lists this clonotype with many counts. The antigen is not known. Study-level results: Per million T cells, TCR beta diversity dropped roughly linearly as age increased.

The sample taken for sequencing was blood. The sequence derives from a man between 65 and 80 years old in good health. This chain uses TRBV12-3 or TRBV12-4 with TRBJ1-4, with a possible D match to TRBD1 (6 bases). CDR3 sequence (DNA): TGTGCCAGCAGTTTATGGTCAGGGGAGTCCGAAAAACTGTTTTTT. This gives the protein CASSLWSGESEKLFF.